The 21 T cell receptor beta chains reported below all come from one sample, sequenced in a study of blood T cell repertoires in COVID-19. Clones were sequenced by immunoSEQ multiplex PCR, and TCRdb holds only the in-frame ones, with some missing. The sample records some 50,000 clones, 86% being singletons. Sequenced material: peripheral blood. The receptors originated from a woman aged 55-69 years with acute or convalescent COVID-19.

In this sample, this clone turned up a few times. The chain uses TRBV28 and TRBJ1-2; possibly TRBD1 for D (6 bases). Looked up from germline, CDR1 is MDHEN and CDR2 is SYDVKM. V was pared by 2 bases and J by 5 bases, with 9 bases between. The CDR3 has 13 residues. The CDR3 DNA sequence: TGTGCCAGCAGTTTAGCACAGGGTTATGGCTACACCTTC. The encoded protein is CASSLAQGYGYTF.

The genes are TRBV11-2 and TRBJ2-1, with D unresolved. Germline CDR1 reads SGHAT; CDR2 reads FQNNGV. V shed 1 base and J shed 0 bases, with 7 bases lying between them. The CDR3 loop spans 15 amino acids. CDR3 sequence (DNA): TGTGCCAGCAGCTTAGCCGCCAGCTCCTACAATGAGCAGTTCTTC. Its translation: CASSLAASSYNEQFF. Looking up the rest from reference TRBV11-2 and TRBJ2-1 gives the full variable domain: EAGVAQSPRYKIIEKRQSVAFWCNPISGHATLYWYQQILGQGPKLLIQFQNNGVVDDSQLPKDRFSAERLKGVDSTLKIQPAKLEDSAVYLCASSLAASSYNEQFFGPGTRLTVL.

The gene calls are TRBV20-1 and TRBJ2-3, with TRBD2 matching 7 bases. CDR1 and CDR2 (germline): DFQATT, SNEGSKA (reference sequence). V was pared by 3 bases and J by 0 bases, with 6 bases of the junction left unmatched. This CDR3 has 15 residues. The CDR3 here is CSASSVSGSTDTQYF. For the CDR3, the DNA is TGCAGTGCTAGTTCTGTTAGCGGGAGCACAGATACGCAGTATTTT.

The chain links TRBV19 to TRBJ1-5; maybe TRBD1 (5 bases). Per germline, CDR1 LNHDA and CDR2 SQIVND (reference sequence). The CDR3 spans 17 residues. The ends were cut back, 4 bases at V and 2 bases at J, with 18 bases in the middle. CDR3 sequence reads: CASSTPRRGSGNQPQHF. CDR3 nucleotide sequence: TGTGCCAGTAGTACCCCGCGGCGGGGGTCGGGCAATCAGCCCCAGCATTTT.

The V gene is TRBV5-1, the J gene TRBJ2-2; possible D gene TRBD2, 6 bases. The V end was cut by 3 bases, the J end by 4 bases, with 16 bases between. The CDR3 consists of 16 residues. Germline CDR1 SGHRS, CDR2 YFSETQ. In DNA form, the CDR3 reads TGCGCCAGCAGCTGGAAGGGACTGGCGAGCACCGGGGAGCTGTTTTTT. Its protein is CASSWKGLASTGELFF.

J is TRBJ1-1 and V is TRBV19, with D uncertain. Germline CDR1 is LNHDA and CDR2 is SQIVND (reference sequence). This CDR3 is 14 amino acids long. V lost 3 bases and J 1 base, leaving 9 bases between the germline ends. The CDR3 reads CASSMRSSNTEAFF. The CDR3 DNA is TGTGCCAGTAGTATGCGGTCTTCGAACACTGAAGCTTTCTTT.

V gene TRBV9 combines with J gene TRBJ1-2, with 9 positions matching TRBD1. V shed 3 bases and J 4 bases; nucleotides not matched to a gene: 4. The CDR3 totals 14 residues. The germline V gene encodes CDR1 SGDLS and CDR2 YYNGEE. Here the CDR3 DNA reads TGTGCCAGCAGCGCTCTGACAGGGGGCTATGGCTACACCTTC. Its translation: CASSALTGGYGYTF.

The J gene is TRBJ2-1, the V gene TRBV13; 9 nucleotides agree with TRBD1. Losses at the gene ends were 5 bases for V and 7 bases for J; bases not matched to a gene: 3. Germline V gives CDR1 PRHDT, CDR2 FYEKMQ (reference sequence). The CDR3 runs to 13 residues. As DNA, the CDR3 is TGTGCCAGCAGCAAAGACAGGGGGAATGAGCAGTTCTTC. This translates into CASSKDRGNEQFF.

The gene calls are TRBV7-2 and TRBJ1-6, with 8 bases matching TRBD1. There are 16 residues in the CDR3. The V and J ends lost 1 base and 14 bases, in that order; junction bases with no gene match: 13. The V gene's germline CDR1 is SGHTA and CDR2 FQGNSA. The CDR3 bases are TGTGCCAGCAGCTTAGAAAGGACAGGGAGGAGATTCACCCTCCACTTT. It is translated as CASSLERTGRRFTLHF.

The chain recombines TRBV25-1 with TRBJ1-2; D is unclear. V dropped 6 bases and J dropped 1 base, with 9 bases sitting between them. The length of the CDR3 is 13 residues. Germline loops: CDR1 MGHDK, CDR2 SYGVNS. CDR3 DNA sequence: TGTGCCAGCAGCGCCGGGGTTAACTATGGCTACACCTTC. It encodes CASSAGVNYGYTF.

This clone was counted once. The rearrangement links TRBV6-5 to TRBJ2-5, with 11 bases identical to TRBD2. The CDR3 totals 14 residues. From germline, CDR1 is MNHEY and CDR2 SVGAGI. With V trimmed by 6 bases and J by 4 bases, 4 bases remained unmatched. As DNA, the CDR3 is TGTGCCAGCAGACTAGCGGGAGAGCCAGAGACCCAGTACTTC. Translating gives CASRLAGEPETQYF.

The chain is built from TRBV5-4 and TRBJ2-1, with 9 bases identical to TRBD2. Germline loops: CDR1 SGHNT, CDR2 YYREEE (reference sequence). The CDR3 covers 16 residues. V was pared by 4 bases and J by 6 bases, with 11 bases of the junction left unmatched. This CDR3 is CASSQDTGTSINEQFF. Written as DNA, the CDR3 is TGTGCCAGCAGCCAAGATACCGGGACTAGCATCAATGAGCAGTTCTTC. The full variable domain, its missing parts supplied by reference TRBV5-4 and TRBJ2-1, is ETGVTQSPTHLIKTRGQQVTLRCSSQSGHNTVSWYQQALGQGPQFIFQYYREEENGRGNFPPRFSGLQFPNYSSELNVNALELDDSALYLCASSQDTGTSINEQFFGPGTRLTVL.

The DNA of the CDR3 is TGTGCCAGCAGCCCTAGCGGGATAGCGTCCTATAATTCACCCCTCCACTTT. Encoded protein: CASSPSGIASYNSPLHF. The chain combines TRBV7-2 with TRBJ1-6; D call uncertain. Trimming pared 5 bases from V and 1 base from J, leaving 15 bases between. CDR1 and CDR2 (germline): SGHTA, FQGNSA. The CDR3 is made up of 17 amino acids.

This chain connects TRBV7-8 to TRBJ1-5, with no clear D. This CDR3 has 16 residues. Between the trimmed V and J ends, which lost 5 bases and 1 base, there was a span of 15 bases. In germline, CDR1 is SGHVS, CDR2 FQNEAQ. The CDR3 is CASSPREGRSNQPQHF. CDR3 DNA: TGTGCCAGCAGCCCTAGAGAGGGTAGGAGCAATCAGCCCCAGCATTTT.

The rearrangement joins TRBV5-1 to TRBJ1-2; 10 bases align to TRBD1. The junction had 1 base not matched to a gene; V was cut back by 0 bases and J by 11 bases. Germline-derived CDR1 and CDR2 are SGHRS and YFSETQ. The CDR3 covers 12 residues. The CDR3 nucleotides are TGCGCCAGCAGCTTGGGACAGGGGGCGTACACCTTC. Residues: CASSLGQGAYTF.

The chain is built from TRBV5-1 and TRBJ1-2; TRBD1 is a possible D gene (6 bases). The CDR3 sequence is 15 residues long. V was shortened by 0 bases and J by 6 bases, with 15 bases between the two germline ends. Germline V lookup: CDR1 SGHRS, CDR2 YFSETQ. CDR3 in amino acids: CASSLEVGTGHGYTF. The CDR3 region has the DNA TGCGCCAGCAGCTTGGAAGTCGGAACAGGGCATGGCTACACCTTC. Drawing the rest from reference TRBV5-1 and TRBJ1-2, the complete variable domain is KAGVTQTPRYLIKTRGQQVTLSCSPISGHRSVSWYQQTPGQGLQFLFEYFSETQRNKGNFPGRFSGRQFSNSRSEMNVSTLELGDSALYLCASSLEVGTGHGYTFGSGTRLTVV.

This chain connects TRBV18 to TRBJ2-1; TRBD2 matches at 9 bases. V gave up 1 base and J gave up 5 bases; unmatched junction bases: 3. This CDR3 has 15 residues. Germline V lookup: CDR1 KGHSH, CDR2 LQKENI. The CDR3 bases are TGTGCCAGCTCACCACGGACTAGCGACAACAATGAGCAGTTCTTC. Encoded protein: CASSPRTSDNNEQFF.

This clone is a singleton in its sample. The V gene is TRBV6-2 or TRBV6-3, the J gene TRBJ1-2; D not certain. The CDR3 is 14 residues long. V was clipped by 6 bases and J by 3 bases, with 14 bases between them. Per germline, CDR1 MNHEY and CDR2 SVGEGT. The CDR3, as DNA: TGTGCCAGCAGCCACTCCCCTGCGGACTATGGCTACACCTTC. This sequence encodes CASSHSPADYGYTF.

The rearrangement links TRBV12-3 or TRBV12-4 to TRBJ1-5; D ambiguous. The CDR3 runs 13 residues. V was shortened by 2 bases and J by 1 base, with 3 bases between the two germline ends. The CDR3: CASSLSSNQPQHF. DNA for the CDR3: TGTGCCAGCAGTTTAAGCAGCAATCAGCCCCAGCATTTT.

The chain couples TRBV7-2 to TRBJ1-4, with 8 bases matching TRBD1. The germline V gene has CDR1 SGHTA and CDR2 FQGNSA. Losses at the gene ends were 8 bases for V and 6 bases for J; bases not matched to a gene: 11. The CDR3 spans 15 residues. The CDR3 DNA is TGTGCCAGCGGTCGACAGGGGACGGCCGATGAAAAACTGTTTTTT. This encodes CASGRQGTADEKLFF.

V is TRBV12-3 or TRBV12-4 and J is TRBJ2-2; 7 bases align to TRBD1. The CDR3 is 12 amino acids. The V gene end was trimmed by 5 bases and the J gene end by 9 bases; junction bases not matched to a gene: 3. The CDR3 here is CASSGTARELFF. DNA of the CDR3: TGTGCCAGCAGTGGGACAGCTAGGGAGCTGTTTTTT.